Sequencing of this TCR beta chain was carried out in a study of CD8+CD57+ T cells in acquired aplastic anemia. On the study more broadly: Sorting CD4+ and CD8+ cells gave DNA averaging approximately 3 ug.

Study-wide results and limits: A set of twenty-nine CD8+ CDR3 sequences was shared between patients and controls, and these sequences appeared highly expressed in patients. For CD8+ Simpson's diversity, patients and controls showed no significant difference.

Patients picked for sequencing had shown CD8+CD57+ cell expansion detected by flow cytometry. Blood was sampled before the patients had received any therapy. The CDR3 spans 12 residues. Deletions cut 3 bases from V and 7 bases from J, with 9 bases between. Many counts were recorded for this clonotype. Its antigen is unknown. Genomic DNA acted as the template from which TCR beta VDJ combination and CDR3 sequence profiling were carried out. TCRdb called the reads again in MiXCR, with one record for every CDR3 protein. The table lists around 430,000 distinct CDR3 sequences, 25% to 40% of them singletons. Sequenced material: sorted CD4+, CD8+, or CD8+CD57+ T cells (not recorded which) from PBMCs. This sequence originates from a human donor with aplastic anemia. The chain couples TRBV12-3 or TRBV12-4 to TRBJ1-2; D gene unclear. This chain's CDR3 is CASSFDMGGYTF. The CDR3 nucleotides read TGTGCCAGCAGTTTCGACATGGGTGGCTACACCTTC.